This T cell receptor beta chain is from a study of CD8 T cells in ankylosing spondylitis. TCRdb re-called the 5' RACE reads with MiXCR, one entry per CDR3 protein. The sample lists 30,000 to 35,000 distinct CDR3 sequences, approximately 28% seen once, with 35% to 50% in the top ten. This CDR3 contains 18 residues. Deletions cut 4 bases from V and 1 base from J, with 23 bases between. CDR1 is SGHDT and CDR2 is YYEEEE in the germline V gene. Input material: synovial fluid, either unsorted or a sorted T cell fraction (not recorded which). The V call is TRBV5-6, the J call TRBJ2-5; either TRBD1 or TRBD2 may supply D (7 bases each). This receptor was identified in a male donor with ankylosing spondylitis. The CDR3 bases are TGTGCCAGCAGCGCTCCCAGGGGGGGGAGAATAAGCCAAGAGACCCAGTACTTC. Its protein product is CASSAPRGGRISQETQYF. The whole variable domain, remainder taken from reference TRBV5-6 and TRBJ2-5, is DAGVTQSPTHLIKTRGQQVTLRCSPKSGHDTVSWYQQALGQGPQFIFQYYEEEERQRGNFPDRFSGHQFPNYSSELNVNALLLGDSALYLCASSAPRGGRISQETQYFGPGTRLLVL.